One sample yielded the 28 T cell receptor beta chains listed below, sequenced in a study of blood T cell repertoires in COVID-19. TCRdb's table, derived via immunoSEQ multiplex PCR, lists solely in-frame clones and lacks some. Here the sample spans over 55,000 clones, more than 70% being singletons. Sequencing was done on a sample of peripheral blood. Receptors were obtained from a man in his forties or fifties with active COVID-19.

This clone has just a few counts. This rearrangement joins TRBV3-1 (or the pseudogene TRBV3-2) to TRBJ2-3; TRBD2 aligns across 9 bases. V shed 6 bases, J shed 0 bases, and the junction held 1 base outside the gene matches. The CDR3 has 14 residues. Per germline, CDR1 LGHDT and CDR2 YNNKEL (reference sequence). The CDR3 bases are TGTGCCAGCAGTACTAGCGGGAGCACAGATACGCAGTATTTT. It translates to CASSTSGSTDTQYF.

The chain couples TRBV9 to TRBJ1-1; tentative D call: TRBD1 (6 bases). Germline V gene lookup returns CDR1 SGDLS and CDR2 YYNGEE. This CDR3 has 12 residues. Between the trimmed V and J ends, which lost 3 bases and 10 bases, there was a span of 13 bases. CDR3 DNA sequence: TGTGCCAGCAGCGGACACAGGGATGGAGCTTTCTTT. Encoded protein: CASSGHRDGAFF.

In its sample, this clone was seen once. This chain connects TRBV6-5 to TRBJ2-1, with D possibly being TRBD1 (5 bases). The CDR3 covers 14 residues. CDR1 is MNHEY and CDR2 is SVGAGI in the germline V gene. Trimming shortened V by 0 bases and J by 13 bases, and 16 bases separated the two germline ends. Here the CDR3 reads CASSYSRWTTTQFF. The CDR3 nucleotides read TGTGCCAGCAGTTACTCGAGATGGACAACCACCCAGTTCTTC.

The chain recombines TRBV9 with TRBJ2-7, with TRBD2 matching 10 bases. This CDR3 region has 16 residues. Germline V gene data show CDR1 as SGDLS and CDR2 as YYNGEE. J gave up 6 bases and V 0 bases, and 9 bases lay outside the gene matches. Written as DNA, the CDR3 is TGTGCCAGCAGCGTAGTGGGGACTAGCGTGACTAGCGAGCAGTACTTC. This gives the protein CASSVVGTSVTSEQYF.

J is TRBJ2-1 and V is TRBV5-5, with TRBD2 matching 7 bases. With 3 bases clipped from V and 10 bases from J, the junction kept 10 bases outside the gene matches. This CDR3 spans 14 amino acids. Germline CDR1 and CDR2: SGHKS and YYEKEE (reference sequence). CDR3 in DNA: TGTGCCAGCAGCTGGGGAGGGGCAGGGTTGGAGCAGTTCTTC. It translates to CASSWGGAGLEQFF.

This chain links TRBV10-1 with TRBJ2-3; 12 bases are shared with TRBD2. Losses at the gene ends were 6 bases for V and 2 bases for J; bases not matched to a gene: 3. The CDR3 extends over 15 amino acids. Germline V gene data show CDR1 as WNHNN and CDR2 as SYGVQD (reference sequence). The chain's CDR3 is CASSGLAGITDTQYF. Written as DNA, the CDR3 is TGCGCCAGCAGCGGACTAGCGGGGATCACAGATACGCAGTATTTT.

This sequence joins TRBV5-1 and TRBJ2-7; a weak D match, TRBD1 (5 bases). CDR1 is SGHRS and CDR2 is YFSETQ in the germline V gene. Trimming took off 1 base at V and 2 bases at J, with 13 bases between the two ends. The CDR3 runs 15 residues. The CDR3 reads CASSLSLRAPYEQYF. DNA for the CDR3: TGCGCCAGCAGCTTGAGCCTCAGGGCCCCCTACGAGCAGTACTTC.

V and J are TRBV7-9 and TRBJ2-7; D unclear. Trimming stripped 1 base from V and 2 bases from J, with 9 bases between. This CDR3 is built from 14 residues. The germline gives CDR1 SEHNR, CDR2 FQNEAQ (reference sequence). Here the CDR3 DNA reads TGTGCCAGCAGCTTAGTTGGCAGTACCTACGAGCAGTACTTC. This translates into CASSLVGSTYEQYF.

The chain carries TRBV7-2 and TRBJ2-3; 8 bases match TRBD2. Germline trimming cut 4 bases from V and 6 bases from J; bases unmatched to any gene: 6. This CDR3 spans 14 amino acids. Germline values: CDR1 SGHTA, CDR2 FQGNSA. CDR3 sequence reads: CASSSRGAGDTQYF. CDR3 DNA sequence: TGTGCCAGCAGCTCGCGGGGGGCCGGGGATACGCAGTATTTT.

This clone was seen only once. The chain employs TRBV6-5 and TRBJ2-7, with TRBD1 identical over 8 bases. The CDR3 consists of 14 residues. V dropped 6 bases and J dropped 0; count of bases not matched to a gene: 4. Germline CDR1 reads MNHEY; CDR2 reads SVGAGI. The CDR3 is CASRMTGASYEQYF. Written as DNA, the CDR3 is TGTGCCAGCAGGATGACAGGGGCCTCCTACGAGCAGTACTTC.

The rearrangement joins TRBV6-2 or TRBV6-3 to TRBJ1-5; D uncertain. Per germline, CDR1 MNHEY and CDR2 SVGEGT. Trimming pared 4 bases from V and 7 bases from J, leaving 11 bases between. The CDR3 runs 13 residues. The CDR3 is CASSLPYLQPQHF. The DNA of the CDR3 is TGTGCCAGCAGTTTACCCTACCTCCAGCCCCAGCATTTT.

The chain links TRBV7-2 to TRBJ2-1; D may be TRBD2 (5 bases). In germline, CDR1 is SGHTA, CDR2 FQGNSA. The CDR3 covers 15 residues. V was cut by 5 bases and J by 2 bases, with 13 bases left in between. CDR3 DNA sequence: TGTGCCAGCAGCCACTCCCCGGGGACCTACAATGAGCAGTTCTTC. Amino acid sequence: CASSHSPGTYNEQFF.

This clone was observed a handful of times. The chain is built from TRBV10-3 and TRBJ2-1, with 10 bases aligning to TRBD2. This CDR3 spans 14 amino acids. V lost 6 bases to trimming and J lost 7 bases; unmatched junction nucleotides: 6. The germline V gene has CDR1 ENHRY and CDR2 SYGVKD. For the CDR3, the DNA is TGTGCCATCAGGGTGACTAGCGGGCTAAATGAGCAGTTCTTC. As protein: CAIRVTSGLNEQFF.

V is TRBV11-3 and J is TRBJ2-1; 7 bases align to TRBD2. V shed 2 bases and J 7 bases; nucleotides not matched to a gene: 8. The germline V gene encodes CDR1 SGHNT and CDR2 YENEEA. The CDR3 length is 15 residues. CDR3 sequence (DNA): TGTGCCAGCAGCTTACTAAGCGGGACCGGGAATGAGCAGTTCTTC. Translated: CASSLLSGTGNEQFF.

V is TRBV9 and J is TRBJ2-2, with D maybe TRBD2 (6 bases). Germline V gene lookup returns CDR1 SGDLS and CDR2 YYNGEE. The V gene lost 3 bases and the J gene lost 5 bases, with 14 bases spanning the gap. This CDR3 has 15 amino acids. CDR3 amino acids: CASSAPGTPTGELFF. The CDR3 coding sequence is TGTGCCAGCAGCGCCCCCGGGACTCCTACCGGGGAGCTGTTTTTT.

In its sample, this clone was seen a few times. This chain joins TRBV4-1 and TRBJ1-2; maybe TRBD1 (5 bases). CDR1 is MGHRA and CDR2 is YSYEKL in the germline V gene. The V gene lost 4 bases and the J gene lost 0 bases, with 15 bases spanning the gap. This CDR3 comprises 16 residues. Here the CDR3 reads CASSRFTGSANYGYTF. The CDR3 DNA sequence: TGCGCCAGCAGCCGATTTACAGGTTCAGCTAACTATGGCTACACCTTC.

The CDR3 DNA follows: TGTGCCACCAGCGATCGGTCGGGTTTAGCTTTCTTT. Translated, it gives CATSDRSGLAFF. The rearrangement links TRBV24-1 to TRBJ1-1; D is undetermined. The CDR3 spans 12 residues. The V end was cut by 7 bases, the J end by 10 bases, with 15 bases between. CDR1 is KGHDR, CDR2 SFDVKD, per germline.

The V gene is TRBV24-1, the J gene TRBJ2-3; 7 nucleotides agree with TRBD1. The length of the CDR3 is 16 residues. V was pared by 0 bases and J by 2 bases, with 4 bases of the junction left unmatched. Germline V CDR1 and CDR2: KGHDR, SFDVKD. The CDR3 loop is CATSDLEGANTDTQYF. DNA of the CDR3: TGTGCCACCAGTGATTTGGAGGGGGCCAACACAGATACGCAGTATTTT.

The gene calls are TRBV5-1 and TRBJ2-1; 8 bases map to TRBD2. In germline, CDR1 is SGHRS, CDR2 YFSETQ. With 4 bases clipped from V and 4 bases from J, the junction kept 7 bases outside the gene matches. This CDR3 is 15 amino acids long. This chain's CDR3 is CASSQNSGAYNEQFF. The CDR3 DNA reads as TGCGCCAGCAGCCAGAATAGCGGGGCTTACAATGAGCAGTTCTTC.

For this clone: A much larger clonotype is one base distant, so this may be a read error. Other DNA sequences in the same sample also yield this CDR3. The chain uses TRBV18 and TRBJ1-5, with 8 bases that match TRBD1. The junction had 3 bases not matched to a gene; V was cut back by 3 bases and J by 2 bases. Germline V gives CDR1 KGHSH, CDR2 LQKENI. CDR3 length: 15 amino acids. CDR3 residues: CASSPDRGGNQPQHF. In DNA form, the CDR3 reads TGTGCCAGCTCACCTGACAGGGGAGGCAATCAGCCCCAGCATTTT.

The J gene is TRBJ1-1, the V gene TRBV12-3 or TRBV12-4; D is possibly TRBD1 (5 bases). The V gene lost 6 bases and the J gene lost 7 bases, with 12 bases spanning the gap. This CDR3 contains 12 residues. The CDR3 coding sequence is TGTGCCAGCAGCTTCGGGGGTGTTGAAGCTTTCTTT. The encoded protein is CASSFGGVEAFF.

This clone was found a few times. The chain couples TRBV9 to TRBJ2-3; possibly TRBD1 for D (6 bases). This CDR3 comprises 16 residues. Germline values: CDR1 SGDLS, CDR2 YYNGEE. Between the trimmed V and J ends, which lost 0 bases and 1 base, there was a span of 12 bases. The CDR3 protein is CASSVGGAGGTDTQYF. The DNA for the CDR3 is TGTGCCAGCAGCGTAGGTGGAGCAGGGGGCACAGATACGCAGTATTTT.

The chain uses TRBV21-1 and TRBJ1-2. TRBV21-1 is a pseudogene segment. The CDR3 contains 15 residues. The CDR3 sequence: CASSKVSGEMNGYTF. DNA for the CDR3: TGTGCCAGCAGCAAAGTATCCGGGGAAATGAATGGCTACACCTTC.

The CDR3 sequence: CSAGDRVPPQHF. In DNA, the CDR3 is TGCAGCGCTGGGGACAGGGTGCCGCCCCAGCATTTT. This rearrangement joins TRBV29-1 to TRBJ1-5; 9 bases match TRBD1. CDR1 and CDR2 (germline): SQVTM, ANQGSEA. V was pared by 7 bases and J by 9 bases, with 7 bases of the junction left unmatched. CDR3 length: 12 residues.

The chain employs TRBV7-8 and TRBJ2-1; 7 nucleotides agree with TRBD2. V shed 1 base, J shed 7 bases, and the junction held 13 bases outside the gene matches. The CDR3 consists of 17 residues. Looked up from germline, CDR1 is SGHVS and CDR2 is FQNEAQ. The CDR3 bases are TGTGCCAGCAGCTTAGGGTGGAGGCGGGGGAAGGAAAATGAGCAGTTCTTC. Its translation: CASSLGWRRGKENEQFF.

As regards this clone: The missing conserved phenylalanine or tryptophan at the end of this CDR3 makes a read error likely. Because the CDR3's place on the DNA is in doubt, the DNA is left out and the CDR3 is given as listed by TCRdb. The chain is built from TRBV5-6 and TRBJ2-4; the DNA was not used to check the table's D call, TRBD2. Germline CDR1 and CDR2: SGHDT and YYEEEE. The length of the CDR3 is 14 amino acids, counting both ends. The chain's CDR3 is CASSFGLAGAPDLN.

This clone showed up just a few times. J is TRBJ2-1 and V is TRBV19; possibly TRBD2 for D (5 bases). The V end lost 0 bases, the J end lost 2 bases, and 8 bases lay between the germline ends. The CDR3 runs to 15 residues. Germline V gene sequence: CDR1 LNHDA, CDR2 SQIVND (reference sequence). The CDR3 region has the DNA TGTGCCAGTAGTATAGAAGCGGCACCCTACAATGAGCAGTTCTTC. This gives the protein CASSIEAAPYNEQFF.

The chain combines TRBV2 with TRBJ2-5; D call uncertain. This CDR3 is built from 11 residues. CDR1 and CDR2 (germline): SNHLY, FYNNEI. The ends were cut back, 6 bases at V and 4 bases at J, with 6 bases in the middle. CDR3 DNA sequence: TGTGCCAGCAGGAGGAGAGAGACCCAGTACTTC. Translated: CASRRRETQYF.